This T cell receptor beta chain was identified in a study of identical twins. Study outcomes and limitations: Cord blood's abundant beta clonotypes had fewer insertions, unlike memory repertoires.

Trimming shortened V by 3 bases and J by 6 bases, and 14 bases separated the two germline ends. Germline CDR1 MNHEY, CDR2 SMNVEV (reference sequence). The CDR3 runs to 15 residues. This clonotype was picked up a small number of times. The antigen remains undetermined. TCRdb re-called the 5' RACE reads with MiXCR, one entry per CDR3 protein. The table has nearly 650,000 distinct CDR3 sequences, less than 9% seen once. These data also formed part of another study, on yellow fever vaccine responses in identical twins.

The V gene is TRBV27, the J gene TRBJ2-2; the D is unclear. Sequencing was performed on PBMCs. The receptor was isolated from a woman younger than 30 in good health. The CDR3 spells CASSLNVFRAGELFF. For the CDR3, the DNA is TGTGCCAGCAGTTTGAACGTTTTCCGGGCCGGGGAGCTGTTTTTT.